The TCR beta chain under discussion was sequenced for a study of identical twins (dated by TCRdb to between 2015 and 2016). Turning to the overall study: To test whether fetal clonotypes persist, the study used deep sequencing on TCR alpha and beta repertoires from monozygotic twins, unrelated adults of various ages, and cord blood. To rule out contamination, replicate twin experiments were performed at different times with different library preparation protocols. Overall study results and their limits: Because the same donors could not be followed over many years, the conclusions relied on cross-sectional statistical analysis. Out-of-frame TCR alpha sequences shared between twins showed an excess of low generation-probability sequences compared with coincidental sharing between unrelated individuals. Zero-insertion analyses could be partly confounded by invariant T cells such as MAIT and iNKT, although diverse VJ usage argued against such confounding for most clonotypes. In monozygotic twins, out-of-frame TCR alpha sharing was systematically underestimated by recombination models, although the models agreed with sharing between unrelated individuals. Abundant cord blood beta clonotypes carried fewer insertions; young adult naive repertoires showed a weaker similar trend, while memory repertoires showed none. The excess sharing between twins in beta out-of-frame sequences was weaker because fewer shared sequences reduced the signal-to-noise ratio.

Only healthy Caucasian donors were included. The protocol used for the library was 5' RACE. The sample was run on an Illumina HiSeq 2000. Template switching introduced a universal primer binding site; the final cDNA contained a unique molecular identifier, enabling accurate counting of TCR cDNA molecules. Specific primers in the conserved constant-segment region were used to synthesize first-strand cDNA for TCR alpha and beta chains. Each cDNA library was double barcoded, with a SMART-Mk sample barcode plus Illumina barcodes, to control for contamination. TruSeq adapter sequences, together with Illumina sample barcodes, were added in two successive PCR steps. The Illumina HiSeq platform was used with custom primers to sequence TCR alpha and beta cDNA libraries. As for the original processing: Raw reads were processed with MiGEC to extract unique molecular identifiers, and MiXCR was used to determine CDR3 positions. Recombination models were inferred per individual with the repgenHMM and IGoR tools using an EM algorithm. The analysis of shared clonotypes was done with the tcR package in R, with sharing normalized by the product of cloneset sizes. To study raw recombination free of thymic and clonal selection effects, out-of-frame nonproductive sequences were analyzed. The public sequencing data were trimmed at Q25 with fastp and processed into clonotypes with MiXCR by TCRdb, which kept only in-frame beta chains. Every CDR3 protein is listed once, alongside the most common genes and DNA of its rows. The V and J calls and clone size are TCRdb's, not the authors'. This sample has 1.5 million to 2 million distinct CDR3 sequences in its table, and about 32% of those were observed once. Less than 0.35% of the sample rests with the top ten.

Concerning this clonotype itself: Its recognized antigen is unknown. One end of the junction does not line up with germline, which may come from a read error.

Sequenced sample: cord blood. This sequence was found in a newborn girl in good health.

The CDR3 protein sequence reads: CAWGLAGADTQYF. At the DNA level, the sequence is TGCGCCTGGGGACTAGCGGGGGCAGATACGCAGTATTTT. This chain is built from TRBV30 and TRBJ2-3, and 14 junction bases match TRBD2. For CDR1 and CDR2, the germline V gene (reference sequence) lists GTSNPN and SVGIG. From the cysteine up to the phenylalanine, the CDR3 has a length of 13 residues. Only the CDR3 portion is preserved as DNA: 39 bases, with reading frame beginning at the first base.